The sequence of this T cell receptor (beta chain) was determined in a study of blood T cell repertoires in COVID-19. Here immunoSEQ multiplex PCR was the method, and the copy in TCRdb shows in-frame clones only, minus some. Among 250,000 to 400,000 clones listed, roughly nine tenths were seen once. Study members were between about 18 and 100 years old and lived in some 26 US regions. Cohorts were assigned according to the clinical history that participants reported. Trimming cost V 5 bases and J 1 base; bases outside gene matches: 9. CDR1 and CDR2 (germline): SEHNR, FQNEAQ (reference sequence). This CDR3 is built from 16 residues.

The sequence came from a man aged 60 to 75 who had recovered from COVID-19. V and J are TRBV7-9 and TRBJ1-1; 8 positions match TRBD1. Sequencing was done on a sample of PBMCs or T cells enriched from blood (not recorded which). CDR3 in amino acids: CASSQRDRGKNTEAFF. The CDR3 DNA sequence: TGTGCCAGCAGCCAACGTGACAGGGGAAAGAACACTGAAGCTTTCTTT.